The 6 T cell receptor beta chains listed next were all sequenced from one sample in a study of OX40 agonist ivuxolimab in advanced cancers. Data came from immunoSEQ multiplex PCR; TCRdb stores just in-frame clones and leaves some out. The table has about 59,000 clones, around 87% seen once. The sample consisted of CD4+ or CD8+ T cells sorted from blood, taken in a trial of the OX40 agonist ivuxolimab. The receptors come from an adult with an advanced solid tumor such as melanoma, head and neck, liver or kidney cancer.

The chain links TRBV6-6 to TRBJ1-1; D not resolved. CDR3 size: 14 residues. Trimming cost V 7 bases and J 0 bases, with 12 bases left between them. Per germline, CDR1 MNHNY and CDR2 SVGAGI (reference sequence). The CDR3 DNA reads as TGTGCCAGCAAGCCCGGAGGGATGAACACTGAAGCTTTCTTT. This sequence encodes CASKPGGMNTEAFF.

The chain couples TRBV15 to TRBJ1-5, with 7 bases matching TRBD1. This CDR3 is 18 amino acids long. Germline lookup yields CDR1 LNHNV and CDR2 YYDKDF (reference sequence). With V trimmed by 3 bases and J by 4 bases, 15 bases remained unmatched. The CDR3 bases are TGTGCCACCAGCAGGAGCGCCAACAGGGGTCGTCGGAATCAGCCCCAGCATTTT. This translates into CATSRSANRGRRNQPQHF.

This clone came up once. The CDR3 nucleotides read TGTGCCAGCAGTTACCCCCCCAGGGCTGGGGCCAACGTCCTGACTTTC. Its protein product is CASSYPPRAGANVLTF. V and J are TRBV6-5 and TRBJ2-6; possible D gene TRBD1, 5 bases. Germline V gives CDR1 MNHEY, CDR2 SVGAGI. The CDR3 has 16 amino acids. The V gene lost 2 bases and the J gene lost 2 bases, with 10 bases spanning the gap.

The chain combines TRBV6-6 with TRBJ1-1; no reliable D call. Germline lookup yields CDR1 MNHNY and CDR2 SVGAGI (reference sequence). V lost 1 base and J 1 base, leaving 7 bases between the germline ends. The CDR3 contains 14 residues. As DNA, the CDR3 is TGTGCCAGCAGTTACTTCGAGGGGAACACTGAAGCTTTCTTT. This gives the protein CASSYFEGNTEAFF.

The V call is TRBV27, the J call TRBJ2-5, with D perhaps matching TRBD1 (5 bases). The CDR3 contains 14 residues. The V and J ends lost 5 bases and 4 bases respectively, with 14 bases between them. CDR1 is MNHEY and CDR2 is SMNVEV in the germline V gene (reference sequence). CDR3 bases: TGTGCCAGCAGTAAGCCAGGGAATGGAGAGACCCAGTACTTC. This gives the protein CASSKPGNGETQYF.

A single count supports this clone. J is TRBJ2-3 and V is TRBV5-1; D call uncertain. The CDR3 length is 14 residues. In germline, CDR1 is SGHRS, CDR2 YFSETQ. V was clipped by 4 bases and J by 3 bases, with 12 bases between them. CDR3 nucleotide sequence: TGCGCCAGCAGCCCCGGTGTACCTACAGATACGCAGTATTTT. It yields the protein CASSPGVPTDTQYF.